This T cell receptor (beta chain) is from a study of shared clonotypes between healthy human individuals. Using immunoSEQ multiplex PCR, the repertoire was profiled, and TCRdb retains in-frame clones only, with some absent. The sample holds about 2.1 million clones; over 85% are singletons and the top ten take about 1.7%. In the naive CD8 group, cells lacked CD45RO and were positively selected for CCR7, so terminally differentiated effector memory CD45RA+ cells were left out. This clone was seen only once. The V gene lost 3 bases and the J gene lost 8 bases, with 10 bases spanning the gap. Germline loops: CDR1 MNHEY, CDR2 SMNVEV (reference sequence). The CDR3 is 13 amino acids.

The origin of this receptor is a man between 18 and 29 years old in good health. Some clones in this sample may be carry-over from other donors' samples. The chain joins TRBV27 to TRBJ1-4, with a weak D call TRBD1 (6 bases). The source material was naive CD8+ T cells from PBMCs. CDR3 bases: TGTGCCAGCAGTTTTACAGGGAGGGAAAAACTGTTTTTT. Protein sequence: CASSFTGREKLFF. Full variable domain (outside the CDR3, taken from reference TRBV27 and TRBJ1-4): EAQVTQNPRYLITVTGKKLTVTCSQNMNHEYMSWYRQDPGLGLRQIYYSMNVEVTDKGDVPEGYKVSRKEKRNFPLILESPSPNQTSLYFCASSFTGREKLFFGSGTQLSVL.